The next 10 T cell receptor beta chains were all read from a single sample in a study of breast tumors, draining lymph nodes, adjacent tissues. TCRdb re-derived calls from the multiplex PCR reads in MiXCR, one entry per CDR3 protein. In the table there are 130,000 or so distinct CDR3 sequences, around 20% of which are singletons. Axillary draining lymph nodes of breast cancer patients supplied the node samples. What was sequenced was axillary lymph node tissue. The receptors originated from a female donor with breast cancer. Some clones in this sample may be carry-over from other donors' samples.

Concerning this clonotype itself: This may come from a read error, since a much larger clone is one base off. The rearrangement uses TRBV12-3 or TRBV12-4 and TRBJ2-5, with 11 bases that match TRBD2. Germline trimming cut 4 bases from V and 7 bases from J; bases unmatched to any gene: 2. The CDR3 has 13 amino acids. CDR3 DNA sequence: TGTGCCAGCAGTTCAGGGACTAGCGGGACCCAGTACTTC. Translating gives CASSSGTSGTQYF.

In this sample, this clonotype turned up many times. V is TRBV11-2 and J is TRBJ1-2; D call uncertain. V dropped 6 bases and J dropped 1 base, with 12 bases sitting between them. The germline CDR1 and CDR2 sequences are SGHAT and FQNNGV. CDR3 size: 14 residues. The CDR3 is CASRRLRVNYGYTF. CDR3 nucleotides: TGTGCCAGCAGGAGACTCAGAGTTAACTATGGCTACACCTTC.

In its sample, this clonotype was seen many times. The chain links TRBV2 to TRBJ2-3; D gene ambiguous. Trimming took 4 bases from V and 10 from J, leaving 12 bases between them. This CDR3 region has 12 residues. Germline assignment: CDR1 SNHLY and CDR2 FYNNEI. CDR3 sequence reads: CASSGPPQAQYF. The CDR3 DNA follows: TGTGCCAGCAGTGGACCACCTCAGGCGCAGTATTTT.

The V gene is TRBV20-1, the J gene TRBJ1-1, with D hard to call. Germline-derived CDR1 and CDR2 are DFQATT and SNEGSKA (reference sequence). V was pared by 3 bases and J by 7 bases, with 12 bases between. The CDR3 covers 12 residues. The DNA of the CDR3 is TGCAGTGCTAGTGCCGGGGAGGGTGAAGCTTTCTTT. Protein product: CSASAGEGEAFF.

There are a few counts of this clonotype. The chain carries TRBV5-6 and TRBJ2-4; 8 positions match TRBD1. J lost 2 bases, V lost 2 bases, and 3 bases had no gene match. The CDR3 has 15 amino acids. In germline, CDR1 is SGHDT, CDR2 YYEEEE. The CDR3 sequence: CASSFRTGTKNIQYF. The CDR3 nucleotides are TGTGCCAGCAGCTTCCGGACAGGGACCAAAAACATTCAGTACTTC.

Many counts were recorded for this clonotype. The rearrangement links TRBV20-1 to TRBJ2-5; 9 nucleotides align to TRBD2. After removal of 3 bases from V and 4 bases from J, the junction contained 15 bases not matched to a gene. This CDR3 has 17 amino acids. Per germline, CDR1 DFQATT and CDR2 SNEGSKA (reference sequence). The chain's CDR3 is CSASIVAGDLFSETQYF. The DNA of the CDR3 is TGCAGTGCTAGCATCGTAGCGGGAGACCTTTTCTCAGAGACCCAGTACTTC.

About this clonotype: Since a much larger clone is just one base distant, this may be a read error. The V and J genes are TRBV18 and TRBJ1-6; TRBD1 agrees at 9 bases. The CDR3 is 15 amino acids. In germline, CDR1 is KGHSH, CDR2 LQKENI. The CDR3 loop is CASSPLDRGNSSLHF. DNA for the CDR3: TGTGCCAGCTCACCGCTCGACAGGGGGAATTCATCCCTCCACTTT.

This clonotype was seen ten or more times. V gene TRBV12-3 or TRBV12-4 combines with J gene TRBJ1-5, with D possibly TRBD1 on 5 matching bases. The CDR3 is 14 residues long. V was clipped by 4 bases and J by 4 bases, with 11 bases between them. For the CDR3, the DNA is TGTGCCAGCAGTTCAGTCGGGGGAAATCAGCCCCAGCATTTT. Translating gives CASSSVGGNQPQHF.

For this clonotype: The junction and the germline gene differ at one end; a read error may be behind it. V is TRBV30 and J is TRBJ2-7, with 10 nucleotides matching TRBD2. CDR1 GTSNPN and CDR2 SVGIG come from the germline V gene (reference sequence). CDR3 length: 13 amino acids. CDR3 coding DNA: TGTGCCTGCCGACTAGCGGGCTTCTACGTGCAGTGCTTC. Translation: CACRLAGFYVQCF.

There are many counts of this clonotype. The CDR3 sequence is CASSPQGMADTQYF. The CDR3, as DNA: TGTGCCAGCTCTCCCCAGGGTATGGCAGATACGCAGTATTTT. V gene TRBV18 combines with J gene TRBJ2-3; tentatively, D is TRBD1 (5 bases). V was clipped by 6 bases and J by 4 bases, with 14 bases between them. Looked up from germline, CDR1 is KGHSH and CDR2 is LQKENI. The CDR3 runs 14 residues.